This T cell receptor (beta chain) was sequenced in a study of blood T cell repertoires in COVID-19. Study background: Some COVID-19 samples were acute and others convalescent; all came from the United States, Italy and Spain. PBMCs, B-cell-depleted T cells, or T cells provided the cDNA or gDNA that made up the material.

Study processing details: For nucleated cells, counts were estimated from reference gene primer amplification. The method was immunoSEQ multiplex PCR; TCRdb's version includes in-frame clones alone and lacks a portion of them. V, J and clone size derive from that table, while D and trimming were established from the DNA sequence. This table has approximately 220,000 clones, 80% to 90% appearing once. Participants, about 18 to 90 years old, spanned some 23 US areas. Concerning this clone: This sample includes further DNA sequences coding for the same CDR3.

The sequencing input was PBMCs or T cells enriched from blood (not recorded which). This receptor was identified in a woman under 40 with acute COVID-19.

The CDR3 DNA follows: TGTGCCAGCAGTTTCGGGGGAAACACTGAAGCTTTCTTT. Protein: CASSFGGNTEAFF. The chain joins TRBV12-3 or TRBV12-4 to TRBJ1-1; D perhaps matches TRBD1 (5 bases). The CDR3 totals 13 residues. Trimming took 3 bases from V and 2 from J, leaving 7 bases between them.